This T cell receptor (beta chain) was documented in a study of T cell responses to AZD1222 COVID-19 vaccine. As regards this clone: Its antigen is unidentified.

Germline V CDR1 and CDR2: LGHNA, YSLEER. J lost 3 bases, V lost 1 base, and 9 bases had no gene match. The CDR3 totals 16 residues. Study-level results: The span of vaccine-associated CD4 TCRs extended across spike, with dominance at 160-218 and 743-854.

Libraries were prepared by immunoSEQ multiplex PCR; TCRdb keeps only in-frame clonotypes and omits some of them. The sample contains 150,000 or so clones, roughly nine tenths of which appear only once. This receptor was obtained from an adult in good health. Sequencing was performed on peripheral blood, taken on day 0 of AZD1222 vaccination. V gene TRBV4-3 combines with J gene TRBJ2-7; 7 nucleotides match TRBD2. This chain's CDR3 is CASSQGGRDWIYEQYF. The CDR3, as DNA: TGCGCCAGCAGCCAAGGGGGGAGGGACTGGATCTACGAGCAGTACTTC.